This T cell receptor (beta chain) was recorded in a study of T cell responses to AZD1222 COVID-19 vaccine. Points from the study as a whole: The donor group comprised mostly white British people and more females; the analysis possibly underestimated clonal diversity.

Method: immunoSEQ multiplex PCR; TCRdb's copy keeps in-frame clones and lacks some. The sample shows 70,000 to 95,000 clones, roughly 90% of them seen only once. The count of this clone is one. What it binds is unknown. Germline CDR1 reads SGHRS; CDR2 reads YFSETQ. The CDR3 totals 15 residues. The V segment lost 1 base and the J segment 9 bases; nucleotides outside the gene matches: 10. The sequencing here drew on peripheral blood, taken 28 days after the second AZD1222 dose. This TCR was sampled from an adult who received the AZD1222 COVID-19 vaccine. The chain links TRBV5-1 to TRBJ2-1; TRBD1 aligns across 7 bases. CDR3 region: CASSLPGGPSIEQFF. The CDR3 coding sequence is TGCGCCAGCAGCTTGCCAGGGGGTCCTTCCATTGAGCAGTTCTTC.